This T cell receptor beta chain was documented in a study of neurological immune-mediated disorders. This clonotype was found a few times. Sample time point: longitudinal time-point 3. By 5'RACE with 10-nucleotide random UMIs, the cDNA was made. TCRdb re-called the 5' RACE reads with MiXCR, one entry per CDR3 protein. The sample includes roughly 100,000 distinct CDR3 sequences, under 14% seen only once; the top ten take approximately 3.4%. CDR1 and CDR2 from the germline V gene are SGHAT and FQNNGV. The CDR3 consists of 17 residues. V was pared by 10 bases and J by 3 bases, with 22 bases between. The sample comprised PBMCs. The chain has TRBV11-2 and TRBJ1-6; D is ambiguous. The TCR was taken from a female donor with HTLV-1-associated myelopathy (HAM/TSP). Here the CDR3 reads CATSPLLQTFYNSPLHF. The DNA for the CDR3 is TGTGCCACCTCTCCTCTTTTGCAAACCTTCTATAATTCACCCCTCCACTTT.